This T cell receptor beta chain appears in the sequencing data of a study of blood T cell repertoires in COVID-19. Across the study: The United States, Italy and Spain supplied acute and convalescent COVID-19 samples. The analysed material was cDNA or gDNA that came from T cells, B-cell-depleted T cells, or PBMCs.

This clone came up once. In germline, CDR1 is SGHAT, CDR2 FQNNGV. Trimming cost V 5 bases and J 1 base; bases outside gene matches: 8. This CDR3 is 17 amino acids long. Original methodology: Amplification of reference gene primers was used by the study to estimate nucleated cell counts. Using immunoSEQ multiplex PCR, the repertoire was profiled, and TCRdb retains in-frame clones only, with some absent. V and J calls and clone size follow that table, whereas D and trimming were derived from the DNA. The profile shows about 80,000 clones, roughly 88% of them singletons. The receptor's source is a man aged 70 or older with acute or convalescent COVID-19. The chain is built from TRBV11-2 and TRBJ2-5; 12 positions match TRBD2. Material: peripheral blood. The chain's CDR3 is CASSQRTSGGTQETQYF. CDR3 nucleotide sequence: TGTGCCAGCAGCCAACGCACTAGCGGGGGGACCCAAGAGACCCAGTACTTC. Supplemented by reference TRBV11-2 and TRBJ2-5, the full variable domain reads EAGVAQSPRYKIIEKRQSVAFWCNPISGHATLYWYQQILGQGPKLLIQFQNNGVVDDSQLPKDRFSAERLKGVDSTLKIQPAKLEDSAVYLCASSQRTSGGTQETQYFGPGTRLLVL.